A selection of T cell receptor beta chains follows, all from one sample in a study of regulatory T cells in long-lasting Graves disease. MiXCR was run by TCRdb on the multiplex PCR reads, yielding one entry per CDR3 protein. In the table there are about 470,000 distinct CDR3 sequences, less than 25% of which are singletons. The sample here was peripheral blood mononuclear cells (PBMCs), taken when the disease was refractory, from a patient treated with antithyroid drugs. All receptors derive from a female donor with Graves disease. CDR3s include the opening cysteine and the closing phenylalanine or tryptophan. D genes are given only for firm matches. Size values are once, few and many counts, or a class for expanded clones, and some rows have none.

CDR3aa: CASSEWGASNNEQFF; CDR3nt: TGTGCCAGCAGTGAATGGGGGGCTAGCAACAATGAGCAGTTCTTC; j_gene: TRBJ2-1; abundance: .; len: 15; v_gene: TRBV6-1; d_gene: .
CDR3aa: CASSENTYEQYF; CDR3nt: TGTGCCAGCAGTGAAAATACCTACGAGCAGTACTTC; j_gene: TRBJ2-7; abundance: .; len: 12; v_gene: TRBV6-1; d_gene: .
CDR3aa: CASSSLGNYGYTF; CDR3nt: TGTGCCAGCAGTTCCCTGGGCAACTATGGCTACACCTTC; j_gene: TRBJ1-2; abundance: many; len: 13; v_gene: TRBV28; d_gene: .
CDR3aa: CSVVVRLNTEAFF; CDR3nt: TGCAGCGTTGTGGTACGGCTGAACACTGAAGCTTTCTTT; j_gene: TRBJ1-1; abundance: few; len: 13; v_gene: TRBV29-1; d_gene: .
CDR3aa: CATSERRTSGQETQYF; CDR3nt: TGTGCCACCAGTGAAAGACGGACTAGCGGCCAAGAGACCCAGTACTTC; j_gene: TRBJ2-5; abundance: many; len: 16; v_gene: TRBV24-1; d_gene: TRBD2
CDR3aa: CASGPGGPYEQYF; CDR3nt: TGTGCCAGCGGTCCGGGAGGGCCCTACGAGCAGTACTTC; j_gene: TRBJ2-7; abundance: many; len: 13; v_gene: TRBV6-1; d_gene: TRBD2
CDR3aa: CSASGGGIGSNQPQHF; CDR3nt: TGCAGTGCCTCCGGGGGGGGCATCGGGAGCAATCAGCCCCAGCATTTT; j_gene: TRBJ1-5; abundance: many; len: 16; v_gene: TRBV20-1; d_gene: .
CDR3aa: CASSLRQAYNEQFF; CDR3nt: TGTGCCAGCAGTTTAAGACAGGCCTACAATGAGCAGTTCTTC; j_gene: TRBJ2-1; abundance: .; len: 14; v_gene: TRBV27; d_gene: .
CDR3aa: CASRQARARYEQYF; CDR3nt: TGTGCCAGCCGACAGGCCCGCGCTCGATACGAGCAGTACTTC; j_gene: TRBJ2-7; abundance: .; len: 14; v_gene: TRBV9; d_gene: .
CDR3aa: CASGPGGGTGYTF; CDR3nt: TGTGCCAGCGGCCCGGGAGGGGGTACTGGCTACACCTTC; j_gene: TRBJ1-2; abundance: few; len: 13; v_gene: TRBV27; d_gene: .
CDR3aa: CASSVGGTSKETQYF; CDR3nt: TGTGCCAGCAGCGTAGGGGGGACTAGCAAAGAGACCCAGTACTTC; j_gene: TRBJ2-5; abundance: .; len: 15; v_gene: TRBV9; d_gene: TRBD2
CDR3aa: CASSLRTPNRNGYTF; CDR3nt: TGTGCCAGCAGCTTAAGAACTCCTAACAGAAATGGCTACACCTTC; j_gene: TRBJ1-2; abundance: few; len: 15; v_gene: TRBV7-2; d_gene: .
CDR3aa: CASSLTGRVYEQYF; CDR3nt: TGTGCCAGCAGTTTAACCGGGAGGGTCTACGAGCAGTACTTC; j_gene: TRBJ2-7; abundance: many; len: 14; v_gene: TRBV27; d_gene: TRBD2
CDR3aa: CASSYNYNEQFF; CDR3nt: TGTGCCAGCAGCTACAATTACAATGAGCAGTTCTTC; j_gene: TRBJ2-1; abundance: .; len: 12; v_gene: TRBV28; d_gene: .
CDR3aa: CASSYLLGRFNQPQHF; CDR3nt: TGTGCCAGCAGTTACCTGCTCGGCAGGTTCAATCAGCCCCAGCATTTT; j_gene: TRBJ1-5; abundance: .; len: 16; v_gene: TRBV2; d_gene: .
CDR3aa: CSVVDTEAFF; CDR3nt: TGCAGCGTTGTCGACACTGAAGCTTTCTTT; j_gene: TRBJ1-1; abundance: .; len: 10; v_gene: TRBV29-1; d_gene: .
CDR3aa: CSARQGGTVPYEQYF; CDR3nt: TGCAGTGCTAGACAGGGAGGGACTGTTCCCTACGAGCAGTACTTC; j_gene: TRBJ2-7; abundance: many; len: 15; v_gene: TRBV20-1; d_gene: TRBD2
CDR3aa: CASSPLNGRDNEQFF; CDR3nt: TGTGCCAGCTCACCACTGAACGGGAGGGACAATGAGCAGTTCTTC; j_gene: TRBJ2-1; abundance: .; len: 15; v_gene: TRBV18; d_gene: TRBD2
CDR3aa: CSASQVDEQYF; CDR3nt: TGCAGTGCTAGCCAAGTGGACGAGCAGTACTTC; j_gene: TRBJ2-7; abundance: many; len: 11; v_gene: TRBV20-1; d_gene: .
CDR3aa: CASSYLSGPPGTGELFF; CDR3nt: TGTGCCAGCAGTTACTTAAGTGGGCCCCCGGGCACCGGGGAGCTGTTTTTT; j_gene: TRBJ2-2; abundance: many; len: 17; v_gene: TRBV6-5; d_gene: .
CDR3aa: CASSFGPREDEKLFF; CDR3nt: TGTGCCAGCAGTTTCGGCCCGAGGGAGGATGAAAAACTGTTTTTT; j_gene: TRBJ1-4; abundance: few; len: 15; v_gene: TRBV12-3/TRBV12-4; d_gene: .
CDR3aa: CASSLHSGTEYEQYF; CDR3nt: TGTGCCAGCAGCTTACATTCAGGGACCGAATACGAGCAGTACTTC; j_gene: TRBJ2-7; abundance: few; len: 15; v_gene: TRBV7-9; d_gene: .
CDR3aa: CASSFAGRNTGELFF; CDR3nt: TGTGCCAGCAGTTTCGCGGGTAGGAACACCGGGGAGCTGTTTTTT; j_gene: TRBJ2-2; abundance: few; len: 15; v_gene: TRBV6-5; d_gene: .
CDR3aa: CASRPGTGGWTTQYF; CDR3nt: TGTGCCAGCAGGCCCGGGACAGGGGGCTGGACGACCCAGTACTTC; j_gene: TRBJ2-5; abundance: .; len: 15; v_gene: TRBV5-5; d_gene: TRBD1
CDR3aa: CAIRGGTGEKLFF; CDR3nt: TGTGCCATCCGGGGGGGGACGGGTGAAAAACTGTTTTTT; j_gene: TRBJ1-4; abundance: .; len: 13; v_gene: TRBV15; d_gene: .
CDR3aa: CASSFPGGYEQYF; CDR3nt: TGTGCCAGCAGCTTCCCGGGAGGCTACGAGCAGTACTTC; j_gene: TRBJ2-7; abundance: many; len: 13; v_gene: TRBV7-2; d_gene: TRBD2
CDR3aa: CASSMAAAASYEQYF; CDR3nt: TGTGCCAGTAGTATGGCTGCGGCGGCTTCCTACGAGCAGTACTTC; j_gene: TRBJ2-7; abundance: .; len: 15; v_gene: TRBV19; d_gene: .
CDR3aa: CSIHEGYTEAFF; CDR3nt: TGCAGCATTCACGAGGGATACACTGAAGCTTTCTTT; j_gene: TRBJ1-1; abundance: .; len: 12; v_gene: TRBV29-1; d_gene: .
CDR3aa: CASSYPGGSPLHF; CDR3nt: TGTGCCAGCAGCTACCCGGGGGGCTCACCCCTCCACTTT; j_gene: TRBJ1-6; abundance: many; len: 13; v_gene: TRBV11-2; d_gene: .
CDR3aa: CASSLTAGSGNTIYF; CDR3nt: TGTGCCAGCAGCTTAACCGCGGGCTCTGGAAACACCATATATTTT; j_gene: TRBJ1-3; abundance: few; len: 15; v_gene: TRBV7-3; d_gene: .
CDR3aa: CASSLGFGQAAPSYNEQFF; CDR3nt: TGTGCCAGCAGTTTAGGTTTTGGCCAGGCAGCTCCCTCCTACAATGAGCAGTTCTTC; j_gene: TRBJ2-1; abundance: few; len: 19; v_gene: TRBV28; d_gene: .
CDR3aa: CASGNGLETQYF; CDR3nt: TGTGCCAGCGGAAACGGGCTAGAGACCCAGTACTTC; j_gene: TRBJ2-5; abundance: many; len: 12; v_gene: TRBV6-1; d_gene: .
CDR3aa: CASSQDLGVYGYTF; CDR3nt: TGTGCCAGCAGCCAAGATCTAGGGGTTTATGGCTACACCTTC; j_gene: TRBJ1-2; abundance: few; len: 14; v_gene: TRBV3-1; d_gene: .
CDR3aa: CASSLRGNLYEQYF; CDR3nt: TGCGCCAGCAGCCTAAGAGGGAACCTCTACGAGCAGTACTTC; j_gene: TRBJ2-7; abundance: many; len: 14; v_gene: TRBV5-1; d_gene: .
CDR3aa: CASSLSQIYEQYF; CDR3nt: TGTGCCAGCAGCTTAAGCCAGATCTACGAGCAGTACTTC; j_gene: TRBJ2-7; abundance: few; len: 13; v_gene: TRBV7-9; d_gene: .
CDR3aa: CASGSGWGNTEAFF; CDR3nt: TGTGCCAGCGGTTCAGGATGGGGGAACACTGAAGCTTTCTTT; j_gene: TRBJ1-1; abundance: few; len: 14; v_gene: TRBV27; d_gene: .
CDR3aa: CASRNRGRSTYGYTF; CDR3nt: TGTGCCAGCAGAAACAGGGGGCGCAGTACCTATGGCTACACCTTC; j_gene: TRBJ1-2; abundance: few; len: 15; v_gene: TRBV6-1; d_gene: TRBD1
CDR3aa: CASSPRGLAGVDNEQFF; CDR3nt: TGTGCCAGCAGTCCCCGGGGACTAGCGGGAGTGGATAATGAGCAGTTCTTC; j_gene: TRBJ2-1; abundance: many; len: 17; v_gene: TRBV12-3/TRBV12-4; d_gene: TRBD2
CDR3aa: CASSFSPLEQYF; CDR3nt: TGTGCCAGCAGCTTTTCCCCGCTCGAGCAGTACTTC; j_gene: TRBJ2-7; abundance: many; len: 12; v_gene: TRBV11-1; d_gene: .
CDR3aa: CASRNANTGELFF; CDR3nt: TGTGCCAGCCGCAACGCGAACACCGGGGAGCTGTTTTTT; j_gene: TRBJ2-2; abundance: many; len: 13; v_gene: TRBV12-3/TRBV12-4; d_gene: .
CDR3aa: CASSSAQGRGHEQYF; CDR3nt: TGTGCCAGCAGTTCCGCCCAGGGCAGGGGGCACGAGCAGTACTTC; j_gene: TRBJ2-7; abundance: .; len: 15; v_gene: TRBV7-9; d_gene: TRBD1
CDR3aa: CASSHIGQGSEQYF; CDR3nt: TGTGCCAGCAGCCACATTGGACAGGGATCCGAGCAGTACTTC; j_gene: TRBJ2-7; abundance: .; len: 14; v_gene: TRBV7-9; d_gene: TRBD1
CDR3aa: CSAPLSYEQYF; CDR3nt: TGCAGTGCTCCCCTCAGCTACGAGCAGTACTTC; j_gene: TRBJ2-7; abundance: .; len: 11; v_gene: TRBV20-1; d_gene: .
CDR3aa: CASSVSSGSSYEQYF; CDR3nt: TGTGCCAGCAGCGTAAGTAGCGGAAGCTCCTACGAGCAGTACTTC; j_gene: TRBJ2-7; abundance: .; len: 15; v_gene: TRBV9; d_gene: .
CDR3aa: CASSQDTTTERETQYF; CDR3nt: TGTGCCAGCAGCCAAGATACGACCACGGAGAGAGAGACCCAGTACTTC; j_gene: TRBJ2-5; abundance: many; len: 16; v_gene: TRBV3-1; d_gene: .
CDR3aa: CASSRTSNTGELFF; CDR3nt: TGTGCCAGCAGCCGGACTTCGAACACCGGGGAGCTGTTTTTT; j_gene: TRBJ2-2; abundance: .; len: 14; v_gene: TRBV13; d_gene: .
CDR3aa: CASSTGAETQYF; CDR3nt: TGTGCCAGCAGTACGGGGGCGGAGACCCAGTACTTC; j_gene: TRBJ2-5; abundance: many; len: 12; v_gene: TRBV12-3/TRBV12-4; d_gene: .
CDR3aa: CSVWDRAAEQYF; CDR3nt: TGCAGCGTATGGGACAGGGCAGCCGAGCAGTACTTC; j_gene: TRBJ2-7; abundance: many; len: 12; v_gene: TRBV29-1; d_gene: TRBD1
CDR3aa: CASPKNTGELFF; CDR3nt: TGTGCCAGCCCTAAGAACACCGGGGAGCTGTTTTTT; j_gene: TRBJ2-2; abundance: few; len: 12; v_gene: TRBV12-3/TRBV12-4; d_gene: .
CDR3aa: CSARKAADTQYF; CDR3nt: TGCAGTGCTAGAAAAGCTGCAGATACGCAGTATTTT; j_gene: TRBJ2-3; abundance: .; len: 12; v_gene: TRBV20-1; d_gene: .
CDR3aa: CASSGGLAGYYEQYF; CDR3nt: TGCGCCAGCAGCGGGGGACTAGCGGGGTACTACGAGCAGTACTTC; j_gene: TRBJ2-7; abundance: many; len: 15; v_gene: TRBV5-1; d_gene: TRBD2
CDR3aa: CASSEDRIYNEQFF; CDR3nt: TGCGCCAGCAGTGAGGACAGAATCTACAATGAGCAGTTCTTC; j_gene: TRBJ2-1; abundance: once; len: 14; v_gene: TRBV10-1; d_gene: .